The present TCR beta chain was sequenced within a study of T cell repertoires in cytomegalovirus infection. Across the study: CMV epitopes used comprised recently identified HLA-C-restricted ones and well-studied HLA-B-restricted ones. TCR beta signatures that were public indicated CMV infection and matching HLA type.

Of note for this clonotype: Its antigen remains unidentified.

CDR1 and CDR2 (germline): SQVTM, ANQGSEA. The CDR3 is 16 residues long. Trimming removed 1 base at V and 0 bases at J, with 14 bases between. General observations from the study: Cumulated frequencies of public TCR beta families served to identify carriers of CMV plus the relevant HLA. HLA-C-restricted CMV-specific TCR beta clonotypes prevailed in the ex vivo response.

TCRdb called the reads again in MiXCR, with one record for every CDR3 protein. Of about 570,000 distinct CDR3 sequences listed, 40% are singletons. The sequence derives from a human donor in good health (CMV status not recorded). Some clones in this sample may be carry-over from other donors' samples. The sample in question was cultured PBMCs, obtained from culture after CMV antigen stimulation. The genes are TRBV29-1 and TRBJ2-3; D unresolved. Written as DNA, the CDR3 is TGCAGCGTTGAAGGGGGTCGCGGACGGAGCACAGATACGCAGTATTTT. Translation gives CSVEGGRGRSTDTQYF.